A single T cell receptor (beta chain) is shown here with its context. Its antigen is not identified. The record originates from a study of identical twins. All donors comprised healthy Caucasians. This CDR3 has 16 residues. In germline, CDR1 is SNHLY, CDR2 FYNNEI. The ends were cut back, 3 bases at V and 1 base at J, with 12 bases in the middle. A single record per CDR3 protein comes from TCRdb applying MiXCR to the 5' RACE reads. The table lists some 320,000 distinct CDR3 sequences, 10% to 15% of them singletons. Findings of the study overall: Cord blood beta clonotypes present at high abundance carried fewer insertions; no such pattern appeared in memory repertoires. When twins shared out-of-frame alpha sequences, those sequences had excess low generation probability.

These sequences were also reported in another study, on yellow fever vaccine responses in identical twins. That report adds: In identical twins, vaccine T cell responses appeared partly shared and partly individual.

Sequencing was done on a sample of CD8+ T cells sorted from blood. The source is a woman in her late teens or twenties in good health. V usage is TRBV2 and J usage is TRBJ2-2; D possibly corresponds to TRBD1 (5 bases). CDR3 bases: TGTGCCAGCAGTGACACCGAAGACAGGAACACCGGGGAGCTGTTTTTT. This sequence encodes CASSDTEDRNTGELFF.